A single sample is the source of the 9 T cell receptor beta chains below, sequenced in a study of T cell repertoires in cytomegalovirus infection. TCRdb reprocessed the reads via MiXCR and lists one record per CDR3 protein. The sample shows 150,000 or so distinct CDR3 sequences, 32% of them seen only once. No cognate antigen is known for these TCRs. Sequences were derived from CD8+ T cells from cultured PBMCs, sampled from culture after CMV antigen stimulation. The receptors here all came from a human donor in good health (CMV status not recorded). Some clones in this sample may be carry-over from other donors' samples.

V usage is TRBV7-6 and J usage is TRBJ2-7, with TRBD1 matching over 8 bases. The CDR3 runs to 16 residues. The germline gives CDR1 SGHVS, CDR2 FNYEAQ. Trimming cost V 0 bases and J 4 bases; bases outside gene matches: 8. The CDR3 loop is CASSLAGTGTGYEQYF. In DNA form, the CDR3 reads TGTGCCAGCAGCTTAGCCGGGACAGGCACGGGGTACGAGCAGTACTTC.

This clonotype has only a few counts. The CDR3, as DNA: TGTGCCAGCAGTGAAGGAAGACCCGTCGCCAACTATGGCTACACCTTC. Its protein product is CASSEGRPVANYGYTF. The chain is built from TRBV2 and TRBJ1-2; no firm D call. Germline V lookup: CDR1 SNHLY, CDR2 FYNNEI. The germline V and J ends were trimmed by 1 base and 2 bases, with 14 bases remaining between them. The CDR3 sequence is 16 residues long. The entire variable domain, with the rest obtained from reference TRBV2 and TRBJ1-2, is as follows: EPEVTQTPSHQVTQMGQEVILRCVPISNHLYFYWYRQILGQKVEFLVSFYNNEISEKSEIFDDQFSVERPDGSNFTLKIRSTKLEDSAMYFCASSEGRPVANYGYTFGSGTRLTVV.

This clonotype occurred many times. The chain recombines TRBV7-9 with TRBJ2-5; 7 nucleotides match TRBD1. Germline values: CDR1 SEHNR, CDR2 FQNEAQ (reference sequence). V lost 3 bases to trimming and J lost 0 bases; unmatched junction nucleotides: 1. This CDR3 contains 14 residues. CDR3 bases: TGTGCCAGCAGCTTGGACAGGTACCAAGAGACCCAGTACTTC. This gives the protein CASSLDRYQETQYF.

The sample holds a few counts of this clonotype. The V call is TRBV27, the J call TRBJ2-3; 7 bases line up with TRBD1. In germline, CDR1 is MNHEY, CDR2 SMNVEV (reference sequence). The V segment lost 6 bases and the J segment 6 bases; nucleotides outside the gene matches: 9. This CDR3 spans 14 amino acids. The CDR3 DNA reads as TGTGCCAGCAGAAAGGGGGCGCCGAGGGATACGCAGTATTTT. It yields the protein CASRKGAPRDTQYF.

The rearrangement uses TRBV12-3 or TRBV12-4 and TRBJ1-1, with a weak D call TRBD1 (6 bases). CDR3 length: 14 amino acids. V lost 6 bases, J lost 8 bases, and 19 bases lay in between. Written as DNA, the CDR3 is TGTGCCAGCAGACCTACCGGGACAACCCAAGAAGCTTTCTTT. It specifies CASRPTGTTQEAFF.

This clonotype appeared a few times. The chain recombines TRBV11-3 with TRBJ2-7; D unresolved. Trimming took off 3 bases at V and 6 bases at J, with 12 bases between the two ends. In germline, CDR1 is SGHNT, CDR2 YENEEA. The CDR3 is 13 amino acids. CDR3 sequence: CASSFLPWAEQYF. The CDR3 DNA reads as TGTGCCAGCAGCTTCCTACCTTGGGCCGAGCAGTACTTC.

This clonotype was observed a handful of times. This chain connects TRBV3-1 to TRBJ2-1; 11 positions match TRBD2. Germline-derived CDR1 and CDR2 are LGHDT and YNNKEL (reference sequence). CDR3 size: 17 residues. V trimming: 2 bases; J trimming: 4 bases; junction bases outside the gene matches: 7. In DNA, the CDR3 is TGTGCCAGCAGCCAACTCACTAGCGGGGGTGGATACAATGAGCAGTTCTTC. This encodes CASSQLTSGGGYNEQFF.

This clonotype was counted a few times. The gene calls are TRBV4-1 and TRBJ2-7; D not certain. The CDR3 runs 15 residues. V was shortened by 0 bases and J by 4 bases, with 13 bases between the two germline ends. Germline CDR1 reads MGHRA; CDR2 reads YSYEKL. Here the CDR3 reads CASSQEDGRLYEQYF. CDR3 sequence (DNA): TGCGCCAGCAGCCAAGAAGACGGCCGGCTATACGAGCAGTACTTC.

The count of this clonotype is one. This sequence joins TRBV5-1 and TRBJ2-1, with 11 nucleotides matching TRBD2. Germline-derived CDR1 and CDR2 are SGHRS and YFSETQ. The CDR3 has 16 amino acids. Trimming at V came to 2 bases and at J to 4 bases, leaving 5 bases not matched to a gene. This CDR3 reads CASSFASGGPYNEQFF. The DNA for the CDR3 is TGCGCCAGCAGCTTCGCTAGCGGGGGGCCATACAATGAGCAGTTCTTC.